The 3 T cell receptor beta chains below all came from one sample that was sequenced in a study of blood T cell repertoires in COVID-19. Data came from immunoSEQ multiplex PCR; TCRdb stores just in-frame clones and leaves some out. The sample includes about 44,000 clones, 73% of them seen just once. The material sequenced was peripheral blood. Receptors were obtained from an elderly man with acute or convalescent COVID-19.

V is TRBV7-3 and J is TRBJ2-1; D might be TRBD2 (6 bases). Trimming stripped 6 bases from V and 5 bases from J, with 11 bases between. The germline V gene has CDR1 SGHTA and CDR2 FQGTGA. There are 13 residues in the CDR3. CDR3 coding DNA: TGTGCCAGCAGTTCAGGGAGGCACAATGAGCAGTTCTTC. Translated, it gives CASSSGRHNEQFF.

This clone was observed once. The chain uses TRBV15 and TRBJ2-3; D gene unclear. The V and J ends lost 3 bases and 1 base respectively, with 14 bases between them. Germline CDR1 and CDR2: LNHNV and YYDKDF (reference sequence). This CDR3 has 16 amino acids. The CDR3 DNA follows: TGTGCCACCAGCAGGACTCCGGCTCGAGGCACAGATACGCAGTATTTT. The encoded protein is CATSRTPARGTDTQYF.

In this sample, this clone turned up many times. The rearrangement links TRBV30 to TRBJ2-4; 11 bases fit TRBD1. Germline CDR1 reads GTSNPN; CDR2 reads SVGIG (reference sequence). This CDR3 contains 16 residues. V dropped 2 bases and J dropped 8; count of bases not matched to a gene: 11. This chain's CDR3 is CAWSLATGTGGDIQYF. In DNA form, the CDR3 reads TGTGCCTGGAGTCTTGCTACCGGGACAGGGGGGGACATTCAGTACTTC.